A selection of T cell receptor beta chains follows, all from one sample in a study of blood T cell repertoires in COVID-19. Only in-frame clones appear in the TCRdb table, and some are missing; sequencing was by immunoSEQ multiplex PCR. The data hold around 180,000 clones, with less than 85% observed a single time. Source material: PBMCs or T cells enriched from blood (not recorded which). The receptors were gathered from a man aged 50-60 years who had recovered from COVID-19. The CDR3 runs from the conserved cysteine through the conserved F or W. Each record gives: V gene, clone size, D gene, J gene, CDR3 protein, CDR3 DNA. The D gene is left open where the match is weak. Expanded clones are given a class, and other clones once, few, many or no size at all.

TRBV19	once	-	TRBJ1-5	CASNPYTQFSNQPQHF	TGTGCCAGTAACCCATACACACAGTTTAGCAATCAGCCCCAGCATTTT
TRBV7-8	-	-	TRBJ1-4	CASSSGWEGEKLFF	TGTGCCAGCAGCTCAGGGTGGGAGGGGGAAAAACTGTTTTTT
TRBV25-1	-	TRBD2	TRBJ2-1	CASAWEGLKKFF	TGTGCCAGCGCCTGGGAGGGACTCAAAAAGTTCTTC
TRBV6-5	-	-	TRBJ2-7	CASSPPRGWPYEQYF	TGTGCCAGCAGTCCCCCGAGGGGGTGGCCTTACGAGCAGTACTTC
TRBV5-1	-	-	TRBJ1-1	CASSLGSLGGGNTEAFF	TGCGCCAGCAGCTTGGGGAGCTTGGGGGGTGGGAACACTGAAGCTTTCTTT
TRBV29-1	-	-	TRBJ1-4	CSAKSAGGEKLFF	TGCAGCGCTAAATCGGCAGGAGGGGAAAAACTGTTTTTT
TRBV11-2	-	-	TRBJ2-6	CASSVEGPGANVLTF	TGTGCCAGCAGCGTAGAGGGCCCTGGGGCCAACGTCCTGACTTTC
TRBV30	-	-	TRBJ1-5	CAWSAGTRNQPQHF	TGTGCCTGGAGTGCCGGGACACGCAATCAGCCCCAGCATTTT
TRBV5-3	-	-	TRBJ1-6	CARSLSGSKSSYNSPLHF	TGTGCCAGAAGCTTGTCAGGGTCCAAGAGCTCCTATAATTCACCCCTCCACTTT
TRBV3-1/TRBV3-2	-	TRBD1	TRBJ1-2	CASSPRREGAAYGYTF	TGTGCCAGCAGCCCCCGCCGCGAGGGGGCGGCCTATGGCTACACCTTC
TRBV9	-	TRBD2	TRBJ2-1	CASSTISGGYYNEQFF	TGTGCCAGCAGCACCATTAGCGGGGGGTACTACAATGAGCAGTTCTTC
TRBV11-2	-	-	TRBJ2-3	CASIGDTQYF	TGTGCCAGCATCGGAGATACGCAGTATTTT
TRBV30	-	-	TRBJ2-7	CAWSASGKQYF	TGTGCCTGGAGCGCATCGGGGAAGCAGTACTTC
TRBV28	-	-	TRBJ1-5	CASKVEDQPQHF	TGTGCCAGCAAGGTGGAGGATCAGCCCCAGCATTTT
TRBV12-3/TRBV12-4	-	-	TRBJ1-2	CASRKDSAWGYTF	TGTGCCAGCAGAAAAGACAGTGCTTGGGGCTACACCTTC
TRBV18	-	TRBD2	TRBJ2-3	CASSQTWTSGDTDTQYF	TGTGCCAGCTCTCAGACCTGGACTAGCGGGGATACAGATACGCAGTATTTT
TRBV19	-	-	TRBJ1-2	CASSIELQGGYGYTF	TGTGCCAGTAGTATAGAACTCCAGGGCGGCTATGGCTACACCTTC
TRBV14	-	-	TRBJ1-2	CASSQGGGLSYTF	TGTGCCAGCAGCCAAGGTGGAGGCTTGAGCTACACCTTC
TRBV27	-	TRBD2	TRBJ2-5	CASKAQTSGEGTQYF	TGTGCCAGCAAAGCCCAGACTAGCGGGGAGGGGACCCAGTACTTC
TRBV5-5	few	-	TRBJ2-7	CASSSEQGVRIYEQYF	TGTGCCAGCAGCTCCGAACAGGGAGTTCGCATCTACGAGCAGTACTTC
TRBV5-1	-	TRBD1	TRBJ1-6	CASSGGTVNSPLHF	TGCGCCAGCAGCGGGGGGACAGTAAATTCACCCCTCCACTTT
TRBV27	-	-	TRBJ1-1	CASSWQGAFF	TGTGCCAGCAGTTGGCAGGGAGCTTTCTTT
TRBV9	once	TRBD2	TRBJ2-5	CASSRLAGGRETQYF	TGTGCCAGCAGTCGACTAGCGGGGGGCAGGGAGACCCAGTACTTC
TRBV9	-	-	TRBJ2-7	CASSVGDTAYEQYF	TGTGCCAGCAGCGTAGGGGACACCGCCTACGAGCAGTACTTC
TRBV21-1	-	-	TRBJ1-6	CASAETSSYNSPLHF	TGTGCCAGCGCGGAAACAAGCTCCTATAATTCACCCCTCCACTTT
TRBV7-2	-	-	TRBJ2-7	CASSRRAKGDEQYF	TGTGCCAGCAGCAGGCGGGCAAAAGGTGACGAGCAGTACTTC
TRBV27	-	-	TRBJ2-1	CAVRALASEQFF	TGTGCCGTGCGGGCCCTCGCTAGTGAGCAGTTCTTC
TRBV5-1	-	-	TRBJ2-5	CASSLEGSGPETQYF	TGCGCCAGCAGCTTGGAAGGTTCGGGTCCAGAGACCCAGTACTTC
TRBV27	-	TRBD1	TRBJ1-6	CASRTGGLEPLHF	TGTGCCAGCCGGACAGGGGGCCTGGAACCCCTCCACTTT
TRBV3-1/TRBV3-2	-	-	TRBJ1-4	CASSQTKEKLFF	TGTGCCAGCAGCCAGACTAAGGAAAAACTGTTTTTT
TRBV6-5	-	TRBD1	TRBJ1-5	CASSPGQANQPQHF	TGTGCCAGCAGCCCCGGACAGGCCAATCAGCCCCAGCATTTT
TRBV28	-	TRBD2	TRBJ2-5	CASRGGGGAPGQYF	TGTGCCAGCCGAGGTGGCGGGGGGGCACCTGGTCAGTACTTC
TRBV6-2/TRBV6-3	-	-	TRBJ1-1	CASSRARVEAFF	TGTGCCAGCAGTCGGGCGAGGGTAGAAGCTTTCTTT